Listed here are 25 T cell receptor beta chains from one sample, sequenced in a study of cytomegalovirus exposure and HLA in healthy donors. The PCR used 60 Vbeta and 13 Jbeta primers. The protocol was immunoSEQ multiplex PCR, while the TCRdb copy is restricted to in-frame clones and leaves out a portion. The data hold some 100,000 clones, with approximately 84% observed a single time. Sequenced sample: PBMCs. The receptor set was obtained from a man aged 18 to 29 in good health and CMV-seronegative.

The CDR3 is CASSLETGVRNEQFF. CDR3 in DNA: TGTGCCAGCAGTTTAGAGACAGGGGTCCGCAATGAGCAGTTCTTC. This chain links TRBV28 with TRBJ2-1; 8 bases fit TRBD1. Per the germline V gene, CDR1 is MDHEN and CDR2 is SYDVKM. This CDR3 comprises 15 residues. Trimming took 2 bases from V and 6 from J; bases not matched to a gene: 6.

The rearrangement uses TRBV6-6 and TRBJ2-1; 8 bases line up with TRBD1. Germline CDR1 is MNHNY and CDR2 is SVGAGI (reference sequence). V lost 3 bases and J lost 3; bases outside the gene matches: 4. The CDR3 spans 15 residues. The CDR3 reads CASSYLGQGYNEQFF. DNA of the CDR3: TGTGCCAGCAGTTATCTAGGACAGGGCTACAATGAGCAGTTCTTC.

This clone occurred a few times. This chain uses TRBV5-1 with TRBJ1-1; TRBD1 agrees at 9 bases. V lost 4 bases, J lost 5 bases, and 6 bases stayed unmatched. The CDR3 consists of 14 residues. CDR1 SGHRS and CDR2 YFSETQ come from the germline V gene. CDR3: CASSPQGQGTEAFF. In DNA, the CDR3 is TGCGCCAGCAGCCCGCAGGGACAGGGAACTGAAGCTTTCTTT.

The gene calls are TRBV5-4 and TRBJ2-2, with a possible D match to TRBD2 (5 bases). CDR1 is SGHNT, CDR2 YYREEE, per germline (reference sequence). V was trimmed by 2 bases and J by 2 bases, leaving 10 bases between them. The CDR3 runs 15 residues. This chain's CDR3 is CASSFGGPNTGELFF. CDR3 coding DNA: TGTGCCAGCAGCTTCGGCGGGCCCAACACCGGGGAGCTGTTTTTT.

In DNA form, the CDR3 reads TGTGCCAGCAGCCCTAGCGGGGTAACCTACGAGCAGTACTTC. Translation gives CASSPSGVTYEQYF. The chain has TRBV9 and TRBJ2-7; TRBD2 matches 9 bases. V gave up 4 bases and J gave up 2 bases; unmatched junction bases: 4. The germline V gene encodes CDR1 SGDLS and CDR2 YYNGEE. The CDR3 length is 14 residues.

Within the sample, this clone is medium-sized. The J gene is TRBJ1-1, the V gene TRBV6-1, with D hard to call. The CDR3 consists of 13 residues. In germline, CDR1 is MNHNS, CDR2 SASEGT. V was pared by 4 bases and J by 1 base, with 7 bases between. The CDR3 DNA reads as TGTGCCAGCAGTGCTGCAGAGAACACTGAAGCTTTCTTT. This sequence encodes CASSAAENTEAFF.

J is TRBJ2-7 and V is TRBV7-8, with D perhaps TRBD1 (6 bases). The CDR3 length is 15 residues. Germline V lookup: CDR1 SGHVS, CDR2 FQNEAQ. V dropped 5 bases and J dropped 4 bases, with 18 bases sitting between them. The CDR3: CASSPRDTPKYEQYF. For the CDR3, the DNA is TGTGCCAGCAGCCCCCGGGACACCCCAAAGTACGAGCAGTACTTC.

The chain employs TRBV30 and TRBJ1-5; D may be TRBD1 (5 bases). The germline gives CDR1 GTSNPN, CDR2 SVGIG (reference sequence). V lost 5 bases to trimming and J lost 7 bases, with 18 bases between them. This CDR3 has 14 residues. The CDR3 coding sequence is TGTGCCTGGGGATCTGGGACTATTTACCAGCCCCAGCATTTT. Its protein is CAWGSGTIYQPQHF.

The chain combines TRBV7-9 with TRBJ2-7, with TRBD1 as a possible D gene (5 bases). This CDR3 is 14 amino acids long. Looked up from germline, CDR1 is SEHNR and CDR2 is FQNEAQ (reference sequence). Trimming pared 1 base from V and 3 bases from J, leaving 10 bases between. The chain's CDR3 is CASSLVEQGYEQYF. The CDR3 coding sequence is TGTGCCAGCAGCTTAGTGGAGCAGGGCTACGAGCAGTACTTC.

The chain is built from TRBV11-2 and TRBJ2-4; TRBD2 matches 10 bases. V shed 7 bases and J 6 bases; nucleotides not matched to a gene: 15. Germline assignment: CDR1 SGHAT and CDR2 FQNNGV. There are 17 residues in the CDR3. The CDR3 sequence: CASTLGTSGIGRNIQYF. CDR3 DNA sequence: TGTGCCAGCACCCTCGGAACTAGCGGGATTGGAAGAAACATTCAGTACTTC.

This clone has just one count. The chain combines TRBV2 with TRBJ1-2; 11 nucleotides align to TRBD1. Trimming removed 8 bases from V and 7 bases from J; junction bases left unmatched: 9. Germline V gene data show CDR1 as SNHLY and CDR2 as FYNNEI. The CDR3 contains 14 residues. The CDR3 DNA follows: TGTGCCAGCGGGAGGACAGGGGGCTCGGTTGGCTACACCTTC. Encoded protein: CASGRTGGSVGYTF.

V is TRBV28 and J is TRBJ2-5; no definite D call. The CDR3 is 14 residues long. Germline CDR1 reads MDHEN; CDR2 reads SYDVKM. The V end lost 7 bases, the J end lost 4 bases, and 16 bases lay between the germline ends. DNA of the CDR3: TGTGCCAGCACCCCCGGCTCTACGGGAGAGACCCAGTACTTC. It codes for CASTPGSTGETQYF.

This sequence joins TRBV7-2 and TRBJ1-1; the match to TRBD1 covers 7 bases. Germline V CDR1 and CDR2: SGHTA, FQGNSA. The CDR3 spans 16 residues. V lost 1 base and J lost 0; bases outside the gene matches: 5. The CDR3 is CASSLDPGQMNTEAFF. As DNA, the CDR3 is TGTGCCAGCAGCTTAGATCCGGGACAGATGAACACTGAAGCTTTCTTT.

The rearrangement uses TRBV19 and TRBJ2-1, with 7 bases identical to TRBD1. Germline CDR1 reads LNHDA; CDR2 reads SQIVND (reference sequence). The length of the CDR3 is 14 residues. The V gene end was trimmed by 4 bases and the J gene end by 7 bases; junction bases not matched to a gene: 7. CDR3 nucleotide sequence: TGTGCCAGTAGTAGTGACCCACAGGGGAATGAGCAGTTCTTC. Translating gives CASSSDPQGNEQFF.

The V and J genes are TRBV21-1 and TRBJ2-3; the D call TRBD1 from the table was never checked on the DNA. TRBV21-1 is designated a pseudogene. The CDR3 runs 17 residues. The CDR3 here is CASSKDPGQGILDTQYF. CDR3 bases: TGTGCCAGCAGCAAGGATCCGGGACAGGGTATTCTGGATACGCAGTATTTT.

CDR3 DNA: TGTGCCAGCAGCGTAGGGACAGGGAACACTGAAGCTTTCTTT. This encodes CASSVGTGNTEAFF. The chain uses TRBV9 and TRBJ1-1, with 7 bases aligning to TRBD1. With V trimmed by 0 bases and J by 1 base, 0 bases remained unmatched. The CDR3 is 14 residues long. Germline CDR1 and CDR2: SGDLS and YYNGEE. Full variable domain (rest looked up from reference TRBV9 and TRBJ1-1): DSGVTQTPKHLITATGQRVTLRCSPRSGDLSVYWYQQSLDQGLQFLIQYYNGEERAKGNILERFSAQQFPDLHSELNLSSLELGDSALYFCASSVGTGNTEAFFGQGTRLTVV.

The CDR3 reads CASSRTENQPQHF. CDR3 coding DNA: TGTGCCAGCAGCCGGACAGAGAATCAGCCCCAGCATTTT. The chain uses TRBV7-6 and TRBJ1-5; perhaps TRBD1 as D (6 bases). The CDR3 is 13 residues long. From germline, CDR1 is SGHVS and CDR2 FNYEAQ. Between the trimmed V and J ends, which lost 5 bases and 4 bases, there was a span of 9 bases.

The chain is built from TRBV11-3 and TRBJ2-1; a weak D match, TRBD2 (5 bases). Germline CDR1 is SGHNT and CDR2 is YENEEA. CDR3 size: 17 residues. V was pared by 2 bases and J by 1 base, with 15 bases between. The CDR3 bases are TGTGCCAGCAGCTTAACGGCGGGCAAAACTTCCTACAATGAGCAGTTCTTC. It codes for CASSLTAGKTSYNEQFF.

This clone was seen once. The genes are TRBV6-5 and TRBJ2-2, with a possible D match to TRBD2 (5 bases). V lost 7 bases and J lost 6, with 12 bases in between. The CDR3 is 13 residues long. Per germline, CDR1 MNHEY and CDR2 SVGAGI. The CDR3 DNA sequence: TGTGCCAGCACCACGGGATGGGCCGGGGAGCTGTTTTTT. Its protein is CASTTGWAGELFF.

The chain uses TRBV5-1 and TRBJ2-1; a possible D gene is TRBD2 (6 bases). Germline values: CDR1 SGHRS, CDR2 YFSETQ. Trimming shortened V by 6 bases and J by 6 bases, and 22 bases separated the two germline ends. The CDR3 runs 16 residues. The CDR3 reads CASTKTLLASRNEQFF. CDR3 nucleotide sequence: TGCGCCAGCACCAAGACCCTGCTAGCGAGCCGCAATGAGCAGTTCTTC.

The chain joins TRBV7-3 to TRBJ2-3; 9 nucleotides line up with TRBD2. The CDR3 totals 16 residues. CDR1 and CDR2 (germline): SGHTA, FQGTGA. The V and J ends lost 5 bases and 6 bases, in that order; junction bases with no gene match: 12. CDR3 DNA sequence: TGTGCCAGCAGCCCCGGCGGGAGGGCCTCCCGGGATACGCAGTATTTT. Translated, it gives CASSPGGRASRDTQYF.

The V call is TRBV5-1, the J call TRBJ1-2; TRBD1 matches at 7 bases. This CDR3 comprises 15 residues. V lost 4 bases and J lost 6; bases outside the gene matches: 12. The germline gives CDR1 SGHRS, CDR2 YFSETQ. The CDR3 bases are TGCGCCAGCAGCCCTTCAGGGGGTCCTTCCGATGGCTACACCTTC. It yields the protein CASSPSGGPSDGYTF.

V usage is TRBV11-2 and J usage is TRBJ1-5; 7 nucleotides align to TRBD1. Germline CDR1 and CDR2: SGHAT and FQNNGV. V was pared by 5 bases and J by 4 bases, with 2 bases of the junction left unmatched. The CDR3 totals 13 residues. The CDR3 sequence is CASSQGVNQPQHF. The CDR3 nucleotides are TGTGCCAGCAGCCAGGGGGTAAATCAGCCCCAGCATTTT.

The table lists this clone with a count of one. This rearrangement joins TRBV6-5 to TRBJ1-2; 9 bases agree with TRBD1. The CDR3 extends over 14 amino acids. Trimming cost V 2 bases and J 5 bases; bases outside gene matches: 3. Germline V gene data show CDR1 as MNHEY and CDR2 as SVGAGI. The CDR3: CASSYEGQGYGYTF. The CDR3 bases are TGTGCCAGCAGTTACGAGGGACAGGGATATGGCTACACCTTC.

The V and J genes are TRBV6-5 and TRBJ1-2; 9 nucleotides match TRBD1. Trimming at V came to 6 bases and at J to 2 bases, leaving 7 bases not matched to a gene. CDR1 and CDR2 (germline): MNHEY, SVGAGI. This CDR3 is 15 amino acids long. This CDR3 reads CASSPGQGRNYGYTF. CDR3 nucleotides: TGTGCCAGCAGCCCCGGACAGGGGAGGAACTATGGCTACACCTTC.